The clone carrying this T cell receptor (beta chain) was detected ten times or more. All TCR cDNA molecules were individually tagged with a unique molecular identifier. TCRdb itself ran the 5' RACE reads through MiXCR, one entry per CDR3 protein. The sample holds 30,000 to 40,000 distinct CDR3 sequences; around 3.1% are singletons and the top ten take 30% to 45%. This sample is drawn from a study of spatial heterogeneity in lung cancer. Time point denoted: sample taken at primary tumor resection. The material sequenced was normal lung tissue next to the tumor, taken at surgery. This TCR derives from a male donor with early-stage non-small cell lung cancer.

The DNA of the CDR3 is TGTGCCAGCAGGGCCGGTAGGGTAATAACAGATACGCAGTATTTT. It specifies CASRAGRVITDTQYF. This sequence joins TRBV5-6 and TRBJ2-3; no reliable D call. V was trimmed by 5 bases and J by 3 bases, leaving 16 bases between them. The CDR3 runs 15 residues. Germline lookup yields CDR1 SGHDT and CDR2 YYEEEE.